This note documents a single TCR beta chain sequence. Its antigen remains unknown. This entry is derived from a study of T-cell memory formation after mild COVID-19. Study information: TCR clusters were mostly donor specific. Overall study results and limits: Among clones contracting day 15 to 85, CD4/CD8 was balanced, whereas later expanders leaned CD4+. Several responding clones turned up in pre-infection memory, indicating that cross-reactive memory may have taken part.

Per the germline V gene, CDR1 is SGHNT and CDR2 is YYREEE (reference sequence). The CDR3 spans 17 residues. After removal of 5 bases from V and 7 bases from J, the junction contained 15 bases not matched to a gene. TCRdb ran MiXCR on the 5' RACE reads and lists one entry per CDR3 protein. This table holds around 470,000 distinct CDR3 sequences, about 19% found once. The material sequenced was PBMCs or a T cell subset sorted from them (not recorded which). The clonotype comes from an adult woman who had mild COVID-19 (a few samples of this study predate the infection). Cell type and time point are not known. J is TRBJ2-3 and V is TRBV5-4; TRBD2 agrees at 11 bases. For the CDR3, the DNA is TGTGCCAGCAGTATCCCGGGACTAGCGGAGGGCCCATATACGCAGTATTTT. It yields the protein CASSIPGLAEGPYTQYF. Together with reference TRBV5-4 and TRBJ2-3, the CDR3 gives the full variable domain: ETGVTQSPTHLIKTRGQQVTLRCSSQSGHNTVSWYQQALGQGPQFIFQYYREEENGRGNFPPRFSGLQFPNYSSELNVNALELDDSALYLCASSIPGLAEGPYTQYFGPGTRLTVL.